This T cell receptor beta chain appears in the sequencing data of a study of blood T cells in healthy people across ages. Findings and caveats of the study: Whereas aged donors had fewer naive CD4+ cells, long-lived donors had more of them and higher diversity.

For the second PCR, which ran for about 7 to 11 cycles, a sample-barcoded 5' primer and a J-beta primer mix were used. Every sample returned 2.5 million or more CDR3-containing paired-end reads. TCRdb reprocessed the 5' RACE reads via MiXCR and lists one record per CDR3 protein. The repertoire holds 1.5 million to 1.8 million distinct CDR3 sequences, with approximately 43% as singletons. Turning to this clonotype: What it recognizes is unknown.

Trimming took 2 bases from V and 4 from J, leaving 8 bases between them. Germline-derived CDR1 and CDR2 are SNHLY and FYNNEI. The CDR3 spans 13 residues. What was sequenced was blood. The sequence derives from a woman younger than 35 in good health. V is TRBV2 and J is TRBJ1-2; tentatively, D is TRBD1 (5 bases). CDR3 sequence reads: CASSEPGAYGYTF. CDR3 in DNA: TGTGCCAGCAGTGAACCCGGGGCCTATGGCTACACCTTC.